This is a list of T cell receptor beta chains from one sample in a study of blood T cells in healthy people across ages. Via MiXCR, TCRdb re-called the 5' RACE reads, giving one row per CDR3 protein. The profile covers 1 million or so distinct CDR3 sequences, with 45% appearing a single time and approximately 17% taken by the ten largest. Sample: blood. These receptors were obtained from a woman aged 55-70 years in good health. The CDR3 runs from the conserved cysteine through the conserved F or W. Fields, in order: CDR3 DNA, CDR3 protein, V gene, clone size, D gene, J gene, CDR3 length. A D gene is named only where the DNA matches it firmly. Only some rows state a clone size, as once, few, many or a class for expanded clones.

CDR3 DNA: TGCAGTGCGATCGAGACAGGGAAAGTTTATCAAGAGACCCAGTACTTC
CDR3 protein: CSAIETGKVYQETQYF
V gene: TRBV20-1
clone size: .
D gene: TRBD1
J gene: TRBJ2-5
CDR3 length: 16

CDR3 DNA: TGTGCCAGCAGTTACCGACCTGTCAATGAGCAGTACTTC
CDR3 protein: CASSYRPVNEQYF
V gene: TRBV6-6
clone size: .
D gene: .
J gene: TRBJ2-7
CDR3 length: 13

CDR3 DNA: TGTGCCGGTGGTACGAGACCAGATACGCAGTATTTT
CDR3 protein: CAGGTRPDTQYF
V gene: TRBV2
clone size: .
D gene: .
J gene: TRBJ2-3
CDR3 length: 12

CDR3 DNA: TGTGCCAGCAGCCAAGCGGGCAGGGCGGGCACTGAAGCTTTCTTT
CDR3 protein: CASSQAGRAGTEAFF
V gene: TRBV4-2
clone size: .
D gene: .
J gene: TRBJ1-1
CDR3 length: 15

CDR3 DNA: TGTGCCAGCAGTCCTTCCGGGACAGTTGTTTCACCCCTCCACTTT
CDR3 protein: CASSPSGTVVSPLHF
V gene: TRBV7-9
clone size: .
D gene: TRBD1
J gene: TRBJ1-6
CDR3 length: 15

CDR3 DNA: TGTGCCAGCAGCGTAGGGGGCGGGAGTCGTTACGAGCAGTACTTC
CDR3 protein: CASSVGGGSRYEQYF
V gene: TRBV9
clone size: few
D gene: TRBD2
J gene: TRBJ2-7
CDR3 length: 15

CDR3 DNA: TGCGCCAGCAGCCCAGGGACAGGGCACTACGAGCAGTACTTC
CDR3 protein: CASSPGTGHYEQYF
V gene: TRBV5-1
clone size: many
D gene: TRBD1
J gene: TRBJ2-7
CDR3 length: 14

CDR3 DNA: TGCAGGGCTAGAGATCTGGGCCAGCCAGGCTACGAGCAGTACTTC
CDR3 protein: CRARDLGQPGYEQYF
V gene: TRBV20-1
clone size: once
D gene: .
J gene: TRBJ2-7
CDR3 length: 15

CDR3 DNA: TGTGCCAGCAGCTTAGGTGGGCGTGATGAAAAACTGTTTTTT
CDR3 protein: CASSLGGRDEKLFF
V gene: TRBV7-6
clone size: .
D gene: .
J gene: TRBJ1-4
CDR3 length: 14

CDR3 DNA: TGTGCCAGCAGTCCCCGAATAGAGCAGTTCTTC
CDR3 protein: CASSPRIEQFF
V gene: TRBV12-3/TRBV12-4
clone size: .
D gene: .
J gene: TRBJ2-1
CDR3 length: 11

CDR3 DNA: TGTGCCAGCAAGACCGCATCATCGCCCGACGAGCAGTACTTC
CDR3 protein: CASKTASSPDEQYF
V gene: TRBV6-5
clone size: .
D gene: .
J gene: TRBJ2-7
CDR3 length: 14

CDR3 DNA: TGTGCCAGCAGTTTATATACGACAGGGGGCAGCTATGGCTACACCTTC
CDR3 protein: CASSLYTTGGSYGYTF
V gene: TRBV27
clone size: .
D gene: TRBD1
J gene: TRBJ1-2
CDR3 length: 16

CDR3 DNA: TGTGCCAGCAGTTTACGACTAGCGGGAGGGTACAATGAGCAGTACTTC
CDR3 protein: CASSLRLAGGYNEQYF
V gene: TRBV27
clone size: .
D gene: TRBD2
J gene: TRBJ2-7
CDR3 length: 16

CDR3 DNA: TGTGCCACCAGCAGTGGACAGACCTACGAGCAGTACTTC
CDR3 protein: CATSSGQTYEQYF
V gene: TRBV15
clone size: few
D gene: .
J gene: TRBJ2-7
CDR3 length: 13

CDR3 DNA: TGTGCCAGCAGTTACTCGACGTCGGGACAGGGTAAGGCTTTCTTT
CDR3 protein: CASSYSTSGQGKAFF
V gene: TRBV6-5
clone size: few
D gene: TRBD1
J gene: TRBJ1-1
CDR3 length: 15

CDR3 DNA: TGCAGCGTTGCTGCCGGTCTGGACACAGATACGCAGTATTTT
CDR3 protein: CSVAAGLDTDTQYF
V gene: TRBV29-1
clone size: few
D gene: .
J gene: TRBJ2-3
CDR3 length: 14

CDR3 DNA: TGTGCCAGCAGCTACTCTGAGGGGGCGAGCGAGCAGTACTTC
CDR3 protein: CASSYSEGASEQYF
V gene: TRBV6-5
clone size: .
D gene: TRBD1
J gene: TRBJ2-7
CDR3 length: 14

CDR3 DNA: TGTGCCAGCAGTTTCACAGGGATTGAGGGCTACACCTTC
CDR3 protein: CASSFTGIEGYTF
V gene: TRBV27
clone size: .
D gene: .
J gene: TRBJ1-2
CDR3 length: 13

CDR3 DNA: TGTGCCAGCTCGACCTGGGGAAACAAGAGGGAGCAGTACTTC
CDR3 protein: CASSTWGNKREQYF
V gene: TRBV27
clone size: .
D gene: .
J gene: TRBJ2-7
CDR3 length: 14

CDR3 DNA: TGTGCCAGCAGCCCACAGCCGACCGGGGAGCTGTTTTTT
CDR3 protein: CASSPQPTGELFF
V gene: TRBV6-5
clone size: .
D gene: .
J gene: TRBJ2-2
CDR3 length: 13

CDR3 DNA: TGTGCCAGCAGTCTTGCAGGACAGGGGGTGGGCAATGAGCAGTTCTTC
CDR3 protein: CASSLAGQGVGNEQFF
V gene: TRBV6-2/TRBV6-3
clone size: many
D gene: TRBD1
J gene: TRBJ2-1
CDR3 length: 16

CDR3 DNA: TGTGCCGGCAGCCCCGGTACATACGAGCAGTACTTC
CDR3 protein: CAGSPGTYEQYF
V gene: TRBV7-9
clone size: .
D gene: .
J gene: TRBJ2-7
CDR3 length: 12

CDR3 DNA: TGTGCCAGCCTAGAGTACGGTACGCAGTATTTT
CDR3 protein: CASLEYGTQYF
V gene: TRBV12-3/TRBV12-4
clone size: .
D gene: .
J gene: TRBJ2-3
CDR3 length: 11

CDR3 DNA: TGTGCCAGCAGTGAAGGCTCAGGGGGAGGCACTGAAGCTTTCTTT
CDR3 protein: CASSEGSGGGTEAFF
V gene: TRBV6-1
clone size: .
D gene: TRBD1
J gene: TRBJ1-1
CDR3 length: 15

CDR3 DNA: TGTGCCAGCAGTGGACAGGGGCACGAACTAGCCAAAAACATTCAGTACTTC
CDR3 protein: CASSGQGHELAKNIQYF
V gene: TRBV27
clone size: few
D gene: TRBD1
J gene: TRBJ2-4
CDR3 length: 17

CDR3 DNA: TGTGCCAGCAAGGGAGGGAAGAACGAGCAGTACTTC
CDR3 protein: CASKGGKNEQYF
V gene: TRBV6-5
clone size: .
D gene: TRBD2
J gene: TRBJ2-7
CDR3 length: 12

CDR3 DNA: TGTGCCAGCAGGACAGGGCCTTCATACTATGGCTACACCTTC
CDR3 protein: CASRTGPSYYGYTF
V gene: TRBV27
clone size: few
D gene: TRBD1
J gene: TRBJ1-2
CDR3 length: 14

CDR3 DNA: TGCGCCAGCAGTCACGGACAGGGGAAGACCCAGTACTTC
CDR3 protein: CASSHGQGKTQYF
V gene: TRBV5-1
clone size: .
D gene: TRBD1
J gene: TRBJ2-5
CDR3 length: 13

CDR3 DNA: TGTGCCACCTCAGTGGGGAATGAGCAGTTCTTC
CDR3 protein: CATSVGNEQFF
V gene: TRBV25-1
clone size: .
D gene: .
J gene: TRBJ2-1
CDR3 length: 11

CDR3 DNA: TGTGCCAGCAGCTTAGCGGTGACTAGCAGCACAGATACGCAGTATTTT
CDR3 protein: CASSLAVTSSTDTQYF
V gene: TRBV7-2
clone size: .
D gene: TRBD2
J gene: TRBJ2-3
CDR3 length: 16

CDR3 DNA: TGTGCCAGCAGCCGGGCCGGGACAGGGGGCACAGATACGCAGTATTTT
CDR3 protein: CASSRAGTGGTDTQYF
V gene: TRBV7-3
clone size: .
D gene: TRBD1
J gene: TRBJ2-3
CDR3 length: 16

CDR3 DNA: TGTGCCAGCAGTCAAGAGGCGGGGAACTATGGCTACACCTTC
CDR3 protein: CASSQEAGNYGYTF
V gene: TRBV3-1
clone size: medium-sized
D gene: .
J gene: TRBJ1-2
CDR3 length: 14

CDR3 DNA: TGTGCCAGCAGCGTTAGGGACAGTAAGTCCGAGCAGTACTTC
CDR3 protein: CASSVRDSKSEQYF
V gene: TRBV9
clone size: .
D gene: TRBD1
J gene: TRBJ2-7
CDR3 length: 14

CDR3 DNA: TGTGCCAGCCGAGGGCGGGACCCACTAAAATCCACAGATACGCAGTATTTT
CDR3 protein: CASRGRDPLKSTDTQYF
V gene: TRBV11-2
clone size: .
D gene: .
J gene: TRBJ2-3
CDR3 length: 17

CDR3 DNA: TGCGCCAGCAGCTTGAATACAGCTTGCGAGCAGTACTTC
CDR3 protein: CASSLNTACEQYF
V gene: TRBV5-1
clone size: .
D gene: .
J gene: TRBJ2-7
CDR3 length: 13

CDR3 DNA: TGTGCCAGCAGCCAGGGACTAGCGGGGGGGAGTAATGAGCAGTTCTTC
CDR3 protein: CASSQGLAGGSNEQFF
V gene: TRBV3-1
clone size: .
D gene: TRBD2
J gene: TRBJ2-1
CDR3 length: 16

CDR3 DNA: TGTGCCAGCAGGGATCTCTCAGGAGGTCATTTCTACGAGCAGTACTTC
CDR3 protein: CASRDLSGGHFYEQYF
V gene: TRBV27
clone size: .
D gene: .
J gene: TRBJ2-7
CDR3 length: 16

CDR3 DNA: TGCAGTGCCGAGGGACTAGCGGACAATGAGCAGTTCTTC
CDR3 protein: CSAEGLADNEQFF
V gene: TRBV20-1
clone size: few
D gene: TRBD2
J gene: TRBJ2-1
CDR3 length: 13

CDR3 DNA: TGTGCCAGCAGTGACCCGGACTTGTATGGCTACACCTTC
CDR3 protein: CASSDPDLYGYTF
V gene: TRBV25-1
clone size: few
D gene: .
J gene: TRBJ1-2
CDR3 length: 13

CDR3 DNA: TGTGCCAGCAGTGAAGAAATCCCGCCCTCGGGAACGCAGTATTTT
CDR3 protein: CASSEEIPPSGTQYF
V gene: TRBV2
clone size: .
D gene: .
J gene: TRBJ2-3
CDR3 length: 15

CDR3 DNA: TGCGCCAGCAGCCTGACAGGGGGCGACGAGACCCAGTACTTC
CDR3 protein: CASSLTGGDETQYF
V gene: TRBV10-1
clone size: .
D gene: TRBD1
J gene: TRBJ2-5
CDR3 length: 14

CDR3 DNA: TGTGCCAGCAGTCCTACCGGACAGGGTGGCTATGGCTACACCTTC
CDR3 protein: CASSPTGQGGYGYTF
V gene: TRBV27
clone size: .
D gene: TRBD1
J gene: TRBJ1-2
CDR3 length: 15